This T cell receptor beta chain was sequenced in a study of blood T cell repertoires in COVID-19. The CDR3 contains 13 residues. The germline gives CDR1 SGHRS, CDR2 YFSETQ. V gave up 5 bases and J gave up 0 bases, with 8 bases separating them. The table came from immunoSEQ multiplex PCR; TCRdb's copy has only in-frame clones and leaves some out. The sample carries fewer than 250,000 clones, around 85% recorded once. V and J are TRBV5-1 and TRBJ1-1; D gene unclear. Specimen: peripheral blood. The sequence was collected from a woman aged 65 to 85 with acute or convalescent COVID-19. The CDR3 coding sequence is TGCGCCAGCAGATCGCAGATGAACACTGAAGCTTTCTTT. This sequence encodes CASRSQMNTEAFF.